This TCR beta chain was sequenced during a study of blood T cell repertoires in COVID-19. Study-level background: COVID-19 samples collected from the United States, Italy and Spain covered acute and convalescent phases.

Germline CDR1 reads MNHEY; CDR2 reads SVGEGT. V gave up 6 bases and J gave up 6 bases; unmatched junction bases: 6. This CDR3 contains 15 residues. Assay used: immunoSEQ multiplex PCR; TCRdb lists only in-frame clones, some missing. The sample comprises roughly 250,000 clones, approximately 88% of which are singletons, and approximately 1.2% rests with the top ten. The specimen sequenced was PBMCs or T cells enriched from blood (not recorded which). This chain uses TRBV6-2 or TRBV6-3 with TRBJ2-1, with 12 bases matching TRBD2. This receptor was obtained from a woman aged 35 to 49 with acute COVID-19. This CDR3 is CASSLLAGGINEQFF. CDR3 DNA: TGTGCCAGCAGCCTACTAGCGGGAGGAATCAATGAGCAGTTCTTC.